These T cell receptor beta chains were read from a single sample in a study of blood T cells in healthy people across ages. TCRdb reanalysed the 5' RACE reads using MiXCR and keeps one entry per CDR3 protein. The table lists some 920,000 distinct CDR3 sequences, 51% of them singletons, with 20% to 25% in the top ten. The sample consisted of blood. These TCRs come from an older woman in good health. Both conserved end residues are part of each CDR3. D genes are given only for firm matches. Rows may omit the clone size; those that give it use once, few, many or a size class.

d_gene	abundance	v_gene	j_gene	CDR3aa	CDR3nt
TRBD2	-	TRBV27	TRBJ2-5	CASSFALAEQETQYF	TGTGCCAGCAGTTTCGCCCTAGCGGAACAAGAGACCCAGTACTTC
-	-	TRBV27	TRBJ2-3	CASSLVRSTDTQYF	TGTGCCAGCAGTTTAGTGCGGTCTACAGATACGCAGTATTTT
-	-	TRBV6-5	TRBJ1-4	CASRNQGRLFF	TGTGCCAGCAGAAACCAGGGTCGACTGTTTTTT
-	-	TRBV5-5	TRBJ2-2	CASSLGGGTVLGELFF	TGTGCCAGCAGCCTGGGGGGAGGAACAGTTCTCGGGGAGCTGTTTTTT
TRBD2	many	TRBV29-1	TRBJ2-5	CSVEIWASGRGETQYF	TGCAGCGTTGAAATCTGGGCTAGCGGTAGAGGTGAGACCCAGTACTTC
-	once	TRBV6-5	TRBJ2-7	CASTAAAGPPGEQYF	TGTGCCAGCACTGCCGCGGCTGGCCCACCGGGCGAGCAGTACTTC
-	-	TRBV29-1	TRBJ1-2	CSHGSANYGYTF	TGCAGCCATGGGTCCGCTAACTATGGCTACACCTTC
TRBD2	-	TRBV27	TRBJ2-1	CASSFGLADYNERFF	TGTGCCAGCAGTTTTGGACTAGCGGACTACAATGAGCGGTTCTTC
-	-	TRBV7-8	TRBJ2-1	CASNPRDGGGEQFF	TGTGCCAGCAACCCCCGGGACGGGGGTGGTGAGCAGTTCTTC
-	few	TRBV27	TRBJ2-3	CASNMRAEAARRDTQYF	TGTGCCAGCAATATGAGGGCAGAAGCTGCTAGACGAGATACGCAGTATTTT
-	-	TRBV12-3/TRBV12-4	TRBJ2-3	CASSTYPGTTDTQYF	TGTGCCAGCAGTACGTATCCGGGGACCACAGATACGCAGTATTTT
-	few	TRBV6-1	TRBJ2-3	CASSRSRERLSPDTQYF	TGTGCCAGCAGTCGCAGCCGGGAGAGGCTATCTCCAGATACGCAGTATTTT
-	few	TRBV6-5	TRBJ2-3	CASSYGGGAGDTQYF	TGTGCCAGCAGTTACGGGGGAGGAGCGGGAGATACGCAGTATTTT
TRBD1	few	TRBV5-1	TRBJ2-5	CASSTGQGSGETQYF	TGCGCCAGCAGCACTGGACAGGGCAGTGGAGAGACCCAGTACTTC
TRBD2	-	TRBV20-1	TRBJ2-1	CSARSTAGRNEQFF	TGCAGTGCTAGAAGTACAGCGGGACGCAATGAGCAGTTCTTC
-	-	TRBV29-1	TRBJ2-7	CSVETREGWNEQYF	TGCAGCGTTGAAACGCGCGAGGGTTGGAATGAGCAGTACTTC
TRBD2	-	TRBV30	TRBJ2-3	CAWSGLANPTDTQYF	TGTGCCTGGTCAGGACTAGCAAATCCCACAGATACGCAGTATTTT